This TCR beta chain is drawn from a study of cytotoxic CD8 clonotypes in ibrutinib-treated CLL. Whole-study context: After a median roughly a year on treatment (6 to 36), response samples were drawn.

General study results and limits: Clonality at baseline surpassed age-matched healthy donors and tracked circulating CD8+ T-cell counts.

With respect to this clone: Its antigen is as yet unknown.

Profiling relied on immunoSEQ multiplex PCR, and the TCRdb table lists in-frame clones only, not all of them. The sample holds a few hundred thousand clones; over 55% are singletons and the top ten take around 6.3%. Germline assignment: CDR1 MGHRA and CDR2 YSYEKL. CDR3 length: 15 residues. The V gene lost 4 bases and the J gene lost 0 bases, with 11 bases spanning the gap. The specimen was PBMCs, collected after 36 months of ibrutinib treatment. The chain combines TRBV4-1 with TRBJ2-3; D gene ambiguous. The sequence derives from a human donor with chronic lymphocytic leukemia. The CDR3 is CASSPVMGSTDTQYF. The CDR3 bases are TGCGCCAGCAGCCCAGTTATGGGAAGCACAGATACGCAGTATTTT.